The 23 T cell receptor beta chains below all came from one sample that was sequenced in a study of cytomegalovirus exposure and HLA in healthy donors. The repertoire was sequenced with immunoSEQ multiplex PCR; TCRdb's copy has only in-frame clones and lacks some. The repertoire holds 120,000 or so clones, with 80% to 90% as singletons. Input material: PBMCs. The source of these receptors is a young woman in good health and CMV-seronegative.

The chain recombines TRBV11-2 with TRBJ2-3; tentative D call: TRBD2 (6 bases). The germline gives CDR1 SGHAT, CDR2 FQNNGV. This CDR3 has 15 residues. V was clipped by 3 bases and J by 1 base, with 11 bases between them. The CDR3 coding sequence is TGTGCCAGCAGCTTTCTTTCTAGCGGCACAGATACGCAGTATTTT. Translated, it gives CASSFLSSGTDTQYF.

The CDR3 DNA is TGTGCCAGCAGCTTAGGATTACTAGCGGGGGGCCGCGGTGAGCAGTTCTTC. Translated: CASSLGLLAGGRGEQFF. The rearrangement uses TRBV11-3 and TRBJ2-1, with TRBD2 matching 12 bases. CDR3 length: 17 amino acids. Germline CDR1 is SGHNT and CDR2 is YENEEA. The junction had 10 bases not matched to a gene; V was cut back by 1 base and J by 9 bases.

This sequence joins TRBV4-1 and TRBJ2-3; 7 positions match TRBD2. CDR1 and CDR2 from the germline V gene are MGHRA and YSYEKL. The CDR3 extends over 15 amino acids. J lost 2 bases, V lost 5 bases, and 7 bases had no gene match. The CDR3 spells CASSVSAGDTDTQYF. CDR3 DNA sequence: TGCGCCAGCAGCGTTTCTGCGGGAGACACAGATACGCAGTATTTT.

The chain is built from TRBV10-3 and TRBJ2-3; D may be TRBD2 (6 bases). Per germline, CDR1 ENHRY and CDR2 SYGVKD. Trimming removed 4 bases at V and 4 bases at J, with 12 bases between. The CDR3 runs 14 residues. CDR3: CAISVGTSPDTQYF. CDR3 in DNA: TGTGCCATCAGTGTGGGGACTTCCCCAGATACGCAGTATTTT.

This chain uses TRBV7-7 with TRBJ2-5, with a possible D match to TRBD2 (7 bases). This CDR3 contains 17 residues. Germline-derived CDR1 and CDR2 are SSHAT and FNYEAQ (reference sequence). Deletions cut 10 bases from V and 5 bases from J, with 29 bases between. The CDR3 DNA follows: TGTGCCACCGGCGCCCGGGTCGGGGGGCGAGTGTTTGAGACCCAGTACTTC. This gives the protein CATGARVGGRVFETQYF.

This chain links TRBV28 with TRBJ1-3; D unresolved. V was shortened by 5 bases and J by 4 bases, with 12 bases between the two germline ends. The CDR3 runs to 14 residues. Germline V gene lookup returns CDR1 MDHEN and CDR2 SYDVKM. The CDR3 bases are TGTGCCAGCAGTCTTCCGGGGAAAGGAAACACCATATATTTT. Its protein is CASSLPGKGNTIYF.

Comment on this clone: Other DNA sequences in this specimen translate into the identical CDR3. V and J are TRBV18 and TRBJ1-5, with a possible D match to TRBD1 (6 bases). In germline, CDR1 is KGHSH, CDR2 LQKENI. CDR3 length: 13 amino acids. Trimming shortened V by 2 bases and J by 5 bases, and 7 bases separated the two germline ends. The CDR3 is CASSPAGDQPQHF. The CDR3 nucleotides are TGTGCCAGCTCACCAGCAGGGGATCAGCCCCAGCATTTT. Variable domain in full (rest from reference TRBV18 and TRBJ1-5): NAGVMQNPRHLVRRRGQEARLRCSPMKGHSHVYWYRQLPEEGLKFMVYLQKENIIDESGMPKERFSAEFPKEGPSILRIQQVVRGDSAAYFCASSPAGDQPQHFGDGTRLSIL.

This chain links TRBV7-2 with TRBJ1-1, with a tentative D call TRBD1 (6 bases). Germline V gene sequence: CDR1 SGHTA, CDR2 FQGNSA. Deletions cut 1 base from V and 1 base from J, with 10 bases between. CDR3 length: 15 residues. CDR3 coding DNA: TGTGCCAGCAGCTTAGGGCCAGGGGCGAACACTGAAGCTTTCTTT. Protein: CASSLGPGANTEAFF.

The chain couples TRBV27 to TRBJ1-5, with 10 bases aligning to TRBD1. The V segment lost 4 bases and the J segment 0 bases; nucleotides outside the gene matches: 6. Per the germline V gene, CDR1 is MNHEY and CDR2 is SMNVEV (reference sequence). This CDR3 spans 17 amino acids. The CDR3 region is CASSSGQGLGSNQPQHF. CDR3 nucleotide sequence: TGTGCCAGCAGTTCGGGACAGGGGTTAGGTAGCAATCAGCCCCAGCATTTT.

CDR3 sequence reads: CARPPTGAQETQYF. The CDR3 coding sequence is TGTGCCAGACCGCCGACTGGGGCACAAGAGACCCAGTACTTC. The chain links TRBV15 to TRBJ2-5; D possibly corresponds to TRBD1 (5 bases). CDR1 LNHNV and CDR2 YYDKDF come from the germline V gene (reference sequence). Between the trimmed V and J ends, which lost 10 bases and 2 bases, there was a span of 17 bases. The CDR3 sequence is 14 residues long.

The chain links TRBV19 to TRBJ2-3; 9 bases match TRBD2. CDR3 length: 14 residues. With V trimmed by 6 bases and J by 3 bases, 4 bases remained unmatched. Per germline, CDR1 LNHDA and CDR2 SQIVND (reference sequence). This CDR3 is CASRLAGETDTQYF. Written as DNA, the CDR3 is TGTGCCAGTAGACTAGCGGGTGAGACAGATACGCAGTATTTT. The full variable domain, its missing parts supplied by reference TRBV19 and TRBJ2-3, is DGGITQSPKYLFRKEGQNVTLSCEQNLNHDAMYWYRQDPGQGLRLIYYSQIVNDFQKGDIAEGYSVSREKKESFPLTVTSAQKNPTAFYLCASRLAGETDTQYFGPGTRLTVL.

This clone was found once. The rearrangement joins TRBV7-6 to TRBJ2-2, with D possibly being TRBD1 (6 bases). CDR3 size: 13 residues. Trimming removed 4 bases at V and 9 bases at J, with 12 bases between. Germline CDR1 and CDR2: SGHVS and FNYEAQ. The CDR3 is CASSWQRDRELFF. CDR3 in DNA: TGTGCCAGCAGCTGGCAACGGGACAGGGAGCTGTTTTTT. The full variable domain, in which reference TRBV7-6 and TRBJ2-2 provide the parts outside the CDR3, is GAGVSQSPRYKVTKRGQDVALRCDPISGHVSLYWYRQALGQGPEFLTYFNYEAQQDKSGLPNDRFSAERPEGSISTLTIQRTEQRDSAMYRCASSWQRDRELFFGEGSRLTVL.

This clone turned up a few times. V gene TRBV19 combines with J gene TRBJ2-3; tentative D call: TRBD2 (6 bases). Looked up from germline, CDR1 is LNHDA and CDR2 is SQIVND (reference sequence). V was trimmed by 3 bases and J by 0 bases, leaving 13 bases between them. CDR3 length: 16 residues. In DNA, the CDR3 is TGTGCCAGTAGTATCCGGGACTTACCGAGCACAGATACGCAGTATTTT. Protein product: CASSIRDLPSTDTQYF.

This clone occurred a few times. The chain uses TRBV7-8 and TRBJ1-2; 9 bases are a match to TRBD1. The CDR3 sequence is 15 residues long. The V gene's germline CDR1 is SGHVS and CDR2 FQNEAQ. Trimming took 5 bases from V and 3 from J; bases not matched to a gene: 7. DNA of the CDR3: TGTGCCAGCAGCCCGACGGGACAGGGCCACTATGGCTACACCTTC. Amino acids: CASSPTGQGHYGYTF.

This sequence joins TRBV7-8 and TRBJ2-7, with D possibly matching TRBD1 (6 bases). CDR3 length: 16 amino acids. CDR1 is SGHVS, CDR2 FQNEAQ, per germline. This chain's CDR3 is CASSIAGVGNTYEQYV. The CDR3 DNA follows: TGTGCCAGCAGCATAGCAGGGGTGGGGAATACCTACGAGCAGTACGTC.

The chain is built from TRBV11-3 and TRBJ2-1; D remains unclear. Trimming removed 0 bases at V and 0 bases at J, with 9 bases between. Germline V gene data show CDR1 as SGHNT and CDR2 as YENEEA. The CDR3 covers 16 residues. Here the CDR3 reads CASSLERALSYNEQFF. In nucleotides, the CDR3 is TGTGCCAGCAGCTTAGAGCGAGCACTCTCCTACAATGAGCAGTTCTTC.

This sequence joins TRBV2 and TRBJ1-1; D unclear. Deletions cut 8 bases from V and 8 bases from J, with 15 bases between. CDR1 is SNHLY, CDR2 FYNNEI, per germline. CDR3 length: 12 residues. The CDR3: CASDRREHEAFF. The CDR3, as DNA: TGTGCCAGCGACCGGCGGGAGCACGAAGCTTTCTTT.

The chain combines TRBV7-9 with TRBJ1-1, with D maybe TRBD1 (5 bases). V was cut by 7 bases and J by 3 bases, with 18 bases left in between. CDR3 length: 15 residues. From germline, CDR1 is SEHNR and CDR2 FQNEAQ (reference sequence). The CDR3 loop is CASTPSGGRDTEAFF. The CDR3 DNA is TGTGCCAGCACCCCGTCGGGGGGTCGGGACACTGAAGCTTTCTTT.

The V and J genes are TRBV25-1 and TRBJ2-7; the match to TRBD2 covers 12 bases. This CDR3 is built from 17 residues. J lost 8 bases, V lost 2 bases, and 13 bases had no gene match. CDR1 and CDR2 (germline): MGHDK, SYGVNS. This CDR3 is CASSELPGLAGIVKQYF. CDR3 DNA sequence: TGTGCCAGCAGTGAACTCCCGGGACTAGCGGGTATAGTGAAGCAGTACTTC.

The V and J genes are TRBV11-3 and TRBJ2-3; TRBD2 aligns across 9 bases. CDR3 length: 14 residues. Germline CDR1 SGHNT, CDR2 YENEEA. V shed 3 bases, J shed 4 bases, and the junction held 2 bases outside the gene matches. The CDR3 bases are TGTGCCAGCAGCTTTGGACTAGCGCCAGATACGCAGTATTTT. Residues: CASSFGLAPDTQYF.

The rearrangement joins TRBV30 to TRBJ1-2; possible D gene TRBD1, 6 bases. The CDR3 extends over 14 amino acids. Between the trimmed V and J ends, which lost 7 bases and 2 bases, there was a span of 17 bases. Germline CDR1 is GTSNPN and CDR2 is SVGIG (reference sequence). The CDR3 sequence: CASPKVGGNYGYTF. The CDR3 DNA reads TGTGCCTCCCCAAAGGTAGGGGGAAACTATGGCTACACCTTC.

This chain uses TRBV7-8 with TRBJ2-7, with D possibly matching TRBD1 (7 bases). V was shortened by 2 bases and J by 2 bases, with 19 bases between the two germline ends. Germline-derived CDR1 and CDR2 are SGHVS and FQNEAQ. The CDR3 runs to 17 residues. The CDR3 spells CASSLPPTGEVTYEQYF. The CDR3 bases are TGTGCCAGCAGCTTACCCCCAACAGGGGAGGTGACCTACGAGCAGTACTTC.

V is TRBV7-9 and J is TRBJ1-4, with 10 nucleotides matching TRBD1. Germline lookup yields CDR1 SEHNR and CDR2 FQNEAQ (reference sequence). This CDR3 spans 15 amino acids. V was pared by 6 bases and J by 11 bases, with 12 bases of the junction left unmatched. DNA for the CDR3: TGTGCCAGCAGGACTTGGGACAGGGGTCCCACCAAACTGTTTTTT. Its translation is CASRTWDRGPTKLFF.